The present TCR beta chain was sequenced within a study of STAT5B mutations in CD4+ large granular lymphocyte leukemia. Whole-study findings and limits: Patient CD4-sorted repertoires stayed more clonal than healthy ones after leukemic-clone removal. 8/27 top patient clones versus 2/35 control clones were TRBV06-family.

V shed 3 bases and J 4 bases; nucleotides not matched to a gene: 9. From germline, CDR1 is MRHNA and CDR2 SNTAGT. The CDR3 length is 18 residues. Measured with immunoSEQ multiplex PCR; TCRdb has only the in-frame clones, and not every one. The sample records tens of thousands of clones, approximately 81% being singletons. Concerning this clone itself: Its antigen is still unknown.

V is TRBV6-4 and J is TRBJ2-5; 15 bases align to TRBD2. The sequenced material came from CD4+ T cells from blood buffy coats. This receptor was obtained from a human donor in good health. CDR3 sequence (DNA): TGTGCCAGCAGTGATAGGACTAGCGGGAGGGCCAGTTCAGAGACCCAGTACTTC. This encodes CASSDRTSGRASSETQYF.